The present T cell receptor (beta chain) was sequenced within a study of monozygotic twins with inflammatory bowel disease. Study-wide results and caveats: Differing T cell subtypes remained indistinguishable. IBD patients share fewer clonotypes with other people than healthy twins do, especially with disease activity. Patients got different immunosuppressive treatments, which may have made their repertoires more variable.

In the case of this clonotype: Its antigen is undetermined.

This CDR3 comprises 18 residues. CDR1 MNHEY and CDR2 SMNVEV come from the germline V gene (reference sequence). Blood was drawn at roughly 2.6 ml per donor. Using the 5' RACE reads, TCRdb records one entry per CDR3 protein without DNA. In total, the table holds over 150,000 distinct CDR3 sequences. The chain recombines TRBV27 with TRBJ2-5. The sequencing sample was made of blood. This receptor was obtained from a human donor with ulcerative colitis or Crohn's disease, or a healthy co-twin of an affected twin (not recorded which). The CDR3 protein is CASSRLPRGMGHQETQYF.